A single sample is the source of the 10 T cell receptor beta chains below, sequenced in a study of cytomegalovirus exposure and HLA in healthy donors. Vbeta (60) and Jbeta (13) primers were used in the PCR. The method was immunoSEQ multiplex PCR; TCRdb's version includes in-frame clones alone and lacks a portion of them. The table lists approximately 180,000 clones, 77% of them singletons. Sequenced input: PBMCs. The receptors were sampled from a woman aged 55-70 years in good health and CMV-seropositive.

This clone was seen a few times. V and J are TRBV2 and TRBJ2-5; 11 nucleotides agree with TRBD1. The CDR3 length is 15 residues. Trimming cost V 5 bases and J 4 bases; bases outside gene matches: 6. Germline V gives CDR1 SNHLY, CDR2 FYNNEI. Here the CDR3 reads CASSMGQGEVETQYF. CDR3 coding DNA: TGTGCCAGCAGTATGGGACAGGGGGAGGTAGAGACCCAGTACTTC.

The CDR3, as DNA: TGTGCCAGCAGCTTAGGGGACAGGTTGTTCCCAGATACGCAGTATTTT. Protein sequence: CASSLGDRLFPDTQYF. The rearrangement links TRBV11-3 to TRBJ2-3; 8 nucleotides align to TRBD1. The J segment lost 4 bases and the V segment lost 1 base, leaving 7 bases of the junction unmatched. Germline assignment: CDR1 SGHNT and CDR2 YENEEA. The CDR3 is 16 amino acids.

The chain is built from TRBV15 and TRBJ2-5; TRBD2 might be the D (5 bases). The J call may be incorrect, as the DNA end agrees better with TRBJ2-7. Germline V gene data show CDR1 as LNHNV and CDR2 as YYDKDF (reference sequence). The CDR3 covers 18 residues. The CDR3 protein is CATSRDSGRARLIYEQYF. CDR3 coding DNA: TGTGCCACCAGCAGAGATTCAGGTCGGGCCCGACTAATATACGAGCAGTACTTC.

V and J are TRBV30 and TRBJ1-6, with 9 bases lining up with TRBD1. Trimming removed 5 bases from V and 6 bases from J; junction bases left unmatched: 2. Per the germline V gene, CDR1 is GTSNPN and CDR2 is SVGIG (reference sequence). This CDR3 is built from 13 residues. The CDR3 loop is CAWEGQGNSPLHF. The CDR3 DNA reads as TGTGCCTGGGAGGGACAGGGTAATTCACCCCTCCACTTT.

The V and J genes are TRBV29-1 and TRBJ2-2; 9 bases align to TRBD1. The CDR3 is 15 amino acids. Germline CDR1 and CDR2: SQVTM and ANQGSEA. The J segment lost 2 bases and the V segment lost 5 bases, leaving 6 bases of the junction unmatched. CDR3 sequence reads: CSVPTQGANTGELFF. DNA of the CDR3: TGCAGCGTTCCTACACAGGGGGCTAACACCGGGGAGCTGTTTTTT.

This clone has a single count. The V gene is TRBV27, the J gene TRBJ1-1; D unresolved. Germline CDR1 is MNHEY and CDR2 is SMNVEV (reference sequence). Trimming stripped 5 bases from V and 3 bases from J, with 13 bases between. This CDR3 has 14 amino acids. CDR3 sequence (DNA): TGTGCCAGCAGTCCTCAAGATAGATACACTGAAGCTTTCTTT. Amino acids: CASSPQDRYTEAFF.

The chain uses TRBV6-1 and TRBJ1-5; a possible D gene is TRBD1 (5 bases). Trimming took 3 bases from V and 6 from J, leaving 9 bases between them. The CDR3 covers 13 residues. Per the germline V gene, CDR1 is MNHNS and CDR2 is SASEGT. CDR3 bases: TGTGCCAGCAGTGAGGCGGGGGTTCAGCCCCAGCATTTT. Its protein is CASSEAGVQPQHF.

Concerning this clone: Mismatch with germline at one junction end may stem from a read error. This chain connects TRBV6-1 to TRBJ2-2; possibly TRBD2 for D (5 bases). CDR3 length equals 12 residues. Germline V CDR1 and CDR2: MNHNS, SASEGT. CDR3 region: CASRDLRGADYF. The CDR3 DNA follows: TGTGCCAGCAGGGACCTACGGGGAGCCGATTATTTT.

This clone was seen more than once but under ten times. The chain combines TRBV7-2 with TRBJ1-2, with D perhaps TRBD1 (6 bases). V lost 5 bases to trimming and J lost 8 bases, with 18 bases between them. CDR1 is SGHTA, CDR2 FQGNSA, per germline. The CDR3 contains 14 residues. CDR3 nucleotides: TGTGCCAGCAGCACCCCGGGGGGCTTTTGGGGCTACACCTTC. Amino acid sequence: CASSTPGGFWGYTF.

The chain couples TRBV7-3 to TRBJ2-3; TRBD2 aligns across 12 bases. The germline V gene has CDR1 SGHTA and CDR2 FQGTGA. The CDR3 consists of 16 residues. J gave up 8 bases and V 0 bases, and 6 bases lay outside the gene matches. CDR3 DNA: TGTGCCAGCAGCTTAACTCTAGCGGGAGGGCCAGCTACGCAGTATTTT. Its translation is CASSLTLAGGPATQYF.